There are a few counts of the clone carrying this T cell receptor (beta chain). Its cognate antigen is unknown. These data come from a study of T cells after yellow fever vaccination. Trimming shortened V by 0 bases and J by 12 bases, and 12 bases separated the two germline ends. CDR3 size: 12 residues. CDR1 is DFQATT and CDR2 is SNEGSKA in the germline V gene (reference sequence). Regarding the study as a whole: In post-booster samples, most primary-vaccination clones reappeared (around 95% CD4, around 87% CD8).

TCRdb called the 5' RACE reads again in MiXCR, with one record for every CDR3 protein. The data show about 340,000 distinct CDR3 sequences, 7.5% to 9% seen once. The chain carries TRBV20-1 and TRBJ2-1; a weak D match, TRBD2 (6 bases). The receptor's source is a man between 18 and 35 years old who received the YFV17D yellow fever vaccine. Sequencing used PBMCs, obtained on the day of the first yellow fever vaccination. As DNA, the CDR3 is TGCAGTGCTAGAGATCCAGCGGGTCGGCAGTTCTTC. Its protein is CSARDPAGRQFF.